This section outlines one TCR beta chain sequence together with its context. Across several immunoSEQ plates, the genomic DNA of each subset was split evenly. TCRdb keeps only in-frame clones here, not all; method: immunoSEQ multiplex PCR. Of 2,100,000 or so clones in the sample, approximately 94% are singletons; the top ten hold roughly 0.13%. Per germline, CDR1 SGHRS and CDR2 YFSETQ. The V segment lost 4 bases and the J segment 9 bases; nucleotides outside the gene matches: 8. The CDR3 loop spans 14 amino acids. The sample comes from a study of shared clonotypes between healthy human individuals. Study summary: The donor pool was made up of two women and a few men aged 18 to 49.

The sample taken for sequencing was naive CD4+ T cells sorted from blood. Documented subset: CD45RA+ positively selected. This sequence joins TRBV5-1 and TRBJ2-1, with 9 bases lining up with TRBD1. This receptor was identified in a man younger than 35 in good health. The CDR3 is CASSPGTGRPEQFF. Written as DNA, the CDR3 is TGCGCCAGCAGCCCCGGGACAGGGAGACCTGAGCAGTTCTTC.